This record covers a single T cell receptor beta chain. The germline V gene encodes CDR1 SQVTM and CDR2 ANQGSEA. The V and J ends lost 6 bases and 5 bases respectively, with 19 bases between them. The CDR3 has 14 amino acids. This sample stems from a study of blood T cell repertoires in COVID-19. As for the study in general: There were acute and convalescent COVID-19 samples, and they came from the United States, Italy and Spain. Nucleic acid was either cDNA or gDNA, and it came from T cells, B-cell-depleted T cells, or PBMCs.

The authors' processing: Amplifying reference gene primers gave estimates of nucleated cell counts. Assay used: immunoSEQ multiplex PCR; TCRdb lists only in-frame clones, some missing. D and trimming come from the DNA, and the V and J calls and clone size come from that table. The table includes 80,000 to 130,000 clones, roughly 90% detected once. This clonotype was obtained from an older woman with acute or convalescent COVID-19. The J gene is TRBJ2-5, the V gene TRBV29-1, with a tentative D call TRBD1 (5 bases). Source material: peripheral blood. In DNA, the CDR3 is TGCAGCGTGGGCGCCAGGGCAGGGTGGGAGACCCAGTACTTC. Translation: CSVGARAGWETQYF. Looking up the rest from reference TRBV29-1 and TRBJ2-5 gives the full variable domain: SAVISQKPSRDICQRGTSLTIQCQVDSQVTMMFWYRQQPGQSLTLIATANQGSEATYESGFVIDKFPISRPNLTFSTLTVSNMSPEDSSIYLCSVGARAGWETQYFGPGTRLLVL.